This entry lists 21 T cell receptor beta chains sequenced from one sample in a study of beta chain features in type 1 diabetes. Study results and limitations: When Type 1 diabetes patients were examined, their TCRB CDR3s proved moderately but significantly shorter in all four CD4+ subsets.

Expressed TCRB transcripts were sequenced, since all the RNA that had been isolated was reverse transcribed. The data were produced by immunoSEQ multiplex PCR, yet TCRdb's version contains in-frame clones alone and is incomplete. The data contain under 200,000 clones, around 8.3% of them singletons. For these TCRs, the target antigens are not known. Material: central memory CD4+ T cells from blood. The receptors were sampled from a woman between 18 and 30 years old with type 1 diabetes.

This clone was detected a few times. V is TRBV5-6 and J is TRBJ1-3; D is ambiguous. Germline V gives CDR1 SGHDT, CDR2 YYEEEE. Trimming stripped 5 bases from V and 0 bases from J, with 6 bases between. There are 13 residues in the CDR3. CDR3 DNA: TGTGCCAGCAGAGAAGCCTCTGGAAACACCATATATTTT. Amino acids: CASREASGNTIYF.

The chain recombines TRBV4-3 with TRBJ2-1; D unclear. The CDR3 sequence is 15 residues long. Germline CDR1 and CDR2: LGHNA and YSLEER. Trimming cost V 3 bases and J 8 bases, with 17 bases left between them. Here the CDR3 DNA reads TGCGCCAGCAGCCAGAGAGTCGGTCTGAGAGATGAGCAGTTCTTC. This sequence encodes CASSQRVGLRDEQFF.

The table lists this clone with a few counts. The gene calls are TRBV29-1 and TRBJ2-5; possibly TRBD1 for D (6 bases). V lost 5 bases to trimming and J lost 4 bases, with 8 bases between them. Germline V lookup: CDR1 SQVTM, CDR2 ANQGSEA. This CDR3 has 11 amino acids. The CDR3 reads CSVQTGETQYF. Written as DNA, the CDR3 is TGCAGCGTTCAGACAGGAGAGACCCAGTACTTC. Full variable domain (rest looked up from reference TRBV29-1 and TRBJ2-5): SAVISQKPSRDICQRGTSLTIQCQVDSQVTMMFWYRQQPGQSLTLIATANQGSEATYESGFVIDKFPISRPNLTFSTLTVSNMSPEDSSIYLCSVQTGETQYFGPGTRLLVL.

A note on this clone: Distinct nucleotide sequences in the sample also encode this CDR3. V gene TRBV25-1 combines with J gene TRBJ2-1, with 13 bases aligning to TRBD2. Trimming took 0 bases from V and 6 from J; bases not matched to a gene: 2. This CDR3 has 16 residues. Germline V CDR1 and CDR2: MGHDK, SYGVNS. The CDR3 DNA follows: TGTGCCAGCAGTGAATATAGACTAGCGGGAGGCAATGAGCAGTTCTTC. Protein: CASSEYRLAGGNEQFF.

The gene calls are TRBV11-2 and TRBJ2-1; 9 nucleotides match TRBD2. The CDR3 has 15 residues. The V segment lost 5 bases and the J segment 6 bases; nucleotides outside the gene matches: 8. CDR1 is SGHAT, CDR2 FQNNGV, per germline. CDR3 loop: CASSQGVTSGNEQFF. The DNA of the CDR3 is TGTGCCAGCAGCCAGGGGGTGACTAGCGGCAATGAGCAGTTCTTC.

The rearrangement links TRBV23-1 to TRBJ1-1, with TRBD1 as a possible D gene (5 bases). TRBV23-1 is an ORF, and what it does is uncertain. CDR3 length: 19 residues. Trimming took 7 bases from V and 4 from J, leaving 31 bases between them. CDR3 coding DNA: TGCGCCAGCAAATCAAGGGAGGAGAGGGGCGGTGTGGTTAGCACTGAAGCTTTCTTT. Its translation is CASKSREERGGVVSTEAFF.

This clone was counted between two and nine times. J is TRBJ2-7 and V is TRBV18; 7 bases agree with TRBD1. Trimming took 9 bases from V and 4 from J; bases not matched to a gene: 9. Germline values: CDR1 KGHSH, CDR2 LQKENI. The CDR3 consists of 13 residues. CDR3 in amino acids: CASRSGTAYEQYF. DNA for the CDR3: TGTGCCAGTCGCTCCGGGACAGCTTACGAGCAGTACTTC.

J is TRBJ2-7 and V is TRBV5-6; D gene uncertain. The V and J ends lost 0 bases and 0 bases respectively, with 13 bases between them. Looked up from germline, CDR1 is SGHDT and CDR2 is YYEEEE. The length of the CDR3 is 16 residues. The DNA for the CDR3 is TGTGCCAGCAGCTTGGATGGGTCAGGCTCCTCCTACGAGCAGTACTTC. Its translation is CASSLDGSGSSYEQYF.

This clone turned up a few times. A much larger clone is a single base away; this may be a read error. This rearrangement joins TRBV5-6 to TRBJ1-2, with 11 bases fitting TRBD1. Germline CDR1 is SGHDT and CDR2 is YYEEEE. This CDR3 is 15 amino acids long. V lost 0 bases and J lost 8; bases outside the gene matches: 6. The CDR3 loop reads CASSLAGTGGEGYTF. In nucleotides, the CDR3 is TGTGCCAGCAGCTTGGCCGGGACAGGGGGGGAAGGCTACACCTTC.

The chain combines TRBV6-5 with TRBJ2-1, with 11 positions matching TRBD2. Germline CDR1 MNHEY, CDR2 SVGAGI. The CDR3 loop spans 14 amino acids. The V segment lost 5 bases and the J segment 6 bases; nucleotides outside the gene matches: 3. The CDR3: CASSRLAGTNEQFF. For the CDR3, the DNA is TGTGCCAGCAGTCGACTAGCGGGAACCAATGAGCAGTTCTTC.

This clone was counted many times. The CDR3 is CASRTSGSREQYF. The CDR3 DNA reads TGTGCCAGCAGGACTAGCGGGAGTAGGGAGCAGTACTTC. This chain joins TRBV14 and TRBJ2-7, with TRBD2 matching over 12 bases. CDR1 and CDR2 from the germline V gene are SGHDN and FVKESK. This CDR3 is 13 amino acids long. V lost 6 bases and J lost 7; bases outside the gene matches: 4.

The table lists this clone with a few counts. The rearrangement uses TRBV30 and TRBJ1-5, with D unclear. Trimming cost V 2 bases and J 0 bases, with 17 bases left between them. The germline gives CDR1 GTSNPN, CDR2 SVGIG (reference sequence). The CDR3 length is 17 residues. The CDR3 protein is CAWSSDTRPDSNQPQHF. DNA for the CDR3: TGTGCCTGGAGTTCGGATACTAGGCCTGATAGCAATCAGCCCCAGCATTTT. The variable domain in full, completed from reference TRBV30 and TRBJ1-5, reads SQTIHQWPATLVQPVGSPLSLECTVEGTSNPNLYWYRQAAGRGLQLLFYSVGIGQISSEVPQNLSASRPQDRQFILSSKKLLLSDSGFYLCAWSSDTRPDSNQPQHFGDGTRLSIL.

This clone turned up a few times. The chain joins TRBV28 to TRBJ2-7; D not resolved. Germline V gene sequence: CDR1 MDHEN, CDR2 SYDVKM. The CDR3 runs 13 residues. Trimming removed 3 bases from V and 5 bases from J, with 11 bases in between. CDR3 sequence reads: CASSFPSPNEQYF. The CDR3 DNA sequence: TGTGCCAGCAGTTTCCCATCCCCTAACGAGCAGTACTTC. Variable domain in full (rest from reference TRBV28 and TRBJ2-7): DVKVTQSSRYLVKRTGEKVFLECVQDMDHENMFWYRQDPGLGLRLIYFSYDVKMKEKGDIPEGYSVSREKKERFSLILESASTNQTSMYLCASSFPSPNEQYFGPGTRLTVT.

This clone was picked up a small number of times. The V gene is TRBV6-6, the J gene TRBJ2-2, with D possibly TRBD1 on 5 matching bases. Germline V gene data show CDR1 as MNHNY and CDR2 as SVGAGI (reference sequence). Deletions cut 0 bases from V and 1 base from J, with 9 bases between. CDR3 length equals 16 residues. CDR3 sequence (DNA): TGTGCCAGCAGTTACTCCGACAGCCGGAACACCGGGGAGCTGTTTTTT. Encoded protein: CASSYSDSRNTGELFF.

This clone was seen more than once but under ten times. The CDR3 loop reads CASSQQFDRTNYGYTF. The CDR3 DNA is TGCGCCAGCAGCCAACAATTTGACAGGACTAACTATGGCTACACCTTC. The V gene is TRBV4-3, the J gene TRBJ1-2, with D possibly TRBD1 on 6 matching bases. Trimming stripped 2 bases from V and 0 bases from J, with 13 bases between. The CDR3 runs to 16 residues. Germline assignment: CDR1 LGHNA and CDR2 YSLEER.

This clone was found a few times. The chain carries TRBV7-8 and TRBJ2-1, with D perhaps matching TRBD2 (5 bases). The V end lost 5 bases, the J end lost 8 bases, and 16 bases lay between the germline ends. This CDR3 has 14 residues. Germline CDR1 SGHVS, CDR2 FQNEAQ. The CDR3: CASSPGEGRHEQFF. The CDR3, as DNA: TGTGCCAGCAGCCCCGGGGAAGGGCGGCATGAGCAGTTCTTC.

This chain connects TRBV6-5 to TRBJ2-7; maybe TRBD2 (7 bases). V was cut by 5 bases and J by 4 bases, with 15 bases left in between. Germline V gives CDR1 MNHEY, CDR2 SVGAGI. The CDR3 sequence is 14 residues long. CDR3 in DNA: TGTGCCAGCAGTGGGGGGGGACAAGGATACGAGCAGTACTTC. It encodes CASSGGGQGYEQYF.

In nucleotides, the CDR3 is TGTGCCTGGCGTATACAGGGTGGGAACATTCAGTACTTC. As protein: CAWRIQGGNIQYF. This chain connects TRBV30 to TRBJ2-4, with a weak D call TRBD1 (6 bases). The germline V and J ends were trimmed by 5 bases and 7 bases, with 15 bases remaining between them. Per the germline V gene, CDR1 is GTSNPN and CDR2 is SVGIG (reference sequence). The CDR3 consists of 13 residues.

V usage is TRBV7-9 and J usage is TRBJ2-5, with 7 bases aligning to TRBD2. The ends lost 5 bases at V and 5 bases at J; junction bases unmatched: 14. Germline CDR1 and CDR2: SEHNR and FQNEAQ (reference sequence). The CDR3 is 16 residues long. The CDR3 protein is CASSLSGGGPKETQYF. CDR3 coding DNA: TGTGCCAGCAGCCTCTCCGGCGGGGGTCCTAAGGAGACCCAGTACTTC. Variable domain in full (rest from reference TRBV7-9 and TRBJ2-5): DTGVSQNPRHKITKRGQNVTFRCDPISEHNRLYWYRQTLGQGPEFLTYFQNEAQLEKSRLLSDRFSAERPKGSFSTLEIQRTEQGDSAMYLCASSLSGGGPKETQYFGPGTRLLVL.

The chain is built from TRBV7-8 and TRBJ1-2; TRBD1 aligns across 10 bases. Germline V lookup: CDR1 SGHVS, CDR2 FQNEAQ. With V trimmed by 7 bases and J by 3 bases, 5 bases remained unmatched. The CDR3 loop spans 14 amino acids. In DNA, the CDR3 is TGTGCCAGCAAACGGGACAGGGGAGACTATGGCTACACCTTC. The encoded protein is CASKRDRGDYGYTF.

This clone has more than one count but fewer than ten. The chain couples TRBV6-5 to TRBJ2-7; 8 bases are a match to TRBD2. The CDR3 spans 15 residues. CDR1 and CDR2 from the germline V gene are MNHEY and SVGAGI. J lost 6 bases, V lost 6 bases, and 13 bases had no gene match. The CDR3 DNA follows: TGTGCCAGCAGCTTGGGGCGGGGGGTATCGCCCGAGCAGTACTTC. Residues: CASSLGRGVSPEQYF.